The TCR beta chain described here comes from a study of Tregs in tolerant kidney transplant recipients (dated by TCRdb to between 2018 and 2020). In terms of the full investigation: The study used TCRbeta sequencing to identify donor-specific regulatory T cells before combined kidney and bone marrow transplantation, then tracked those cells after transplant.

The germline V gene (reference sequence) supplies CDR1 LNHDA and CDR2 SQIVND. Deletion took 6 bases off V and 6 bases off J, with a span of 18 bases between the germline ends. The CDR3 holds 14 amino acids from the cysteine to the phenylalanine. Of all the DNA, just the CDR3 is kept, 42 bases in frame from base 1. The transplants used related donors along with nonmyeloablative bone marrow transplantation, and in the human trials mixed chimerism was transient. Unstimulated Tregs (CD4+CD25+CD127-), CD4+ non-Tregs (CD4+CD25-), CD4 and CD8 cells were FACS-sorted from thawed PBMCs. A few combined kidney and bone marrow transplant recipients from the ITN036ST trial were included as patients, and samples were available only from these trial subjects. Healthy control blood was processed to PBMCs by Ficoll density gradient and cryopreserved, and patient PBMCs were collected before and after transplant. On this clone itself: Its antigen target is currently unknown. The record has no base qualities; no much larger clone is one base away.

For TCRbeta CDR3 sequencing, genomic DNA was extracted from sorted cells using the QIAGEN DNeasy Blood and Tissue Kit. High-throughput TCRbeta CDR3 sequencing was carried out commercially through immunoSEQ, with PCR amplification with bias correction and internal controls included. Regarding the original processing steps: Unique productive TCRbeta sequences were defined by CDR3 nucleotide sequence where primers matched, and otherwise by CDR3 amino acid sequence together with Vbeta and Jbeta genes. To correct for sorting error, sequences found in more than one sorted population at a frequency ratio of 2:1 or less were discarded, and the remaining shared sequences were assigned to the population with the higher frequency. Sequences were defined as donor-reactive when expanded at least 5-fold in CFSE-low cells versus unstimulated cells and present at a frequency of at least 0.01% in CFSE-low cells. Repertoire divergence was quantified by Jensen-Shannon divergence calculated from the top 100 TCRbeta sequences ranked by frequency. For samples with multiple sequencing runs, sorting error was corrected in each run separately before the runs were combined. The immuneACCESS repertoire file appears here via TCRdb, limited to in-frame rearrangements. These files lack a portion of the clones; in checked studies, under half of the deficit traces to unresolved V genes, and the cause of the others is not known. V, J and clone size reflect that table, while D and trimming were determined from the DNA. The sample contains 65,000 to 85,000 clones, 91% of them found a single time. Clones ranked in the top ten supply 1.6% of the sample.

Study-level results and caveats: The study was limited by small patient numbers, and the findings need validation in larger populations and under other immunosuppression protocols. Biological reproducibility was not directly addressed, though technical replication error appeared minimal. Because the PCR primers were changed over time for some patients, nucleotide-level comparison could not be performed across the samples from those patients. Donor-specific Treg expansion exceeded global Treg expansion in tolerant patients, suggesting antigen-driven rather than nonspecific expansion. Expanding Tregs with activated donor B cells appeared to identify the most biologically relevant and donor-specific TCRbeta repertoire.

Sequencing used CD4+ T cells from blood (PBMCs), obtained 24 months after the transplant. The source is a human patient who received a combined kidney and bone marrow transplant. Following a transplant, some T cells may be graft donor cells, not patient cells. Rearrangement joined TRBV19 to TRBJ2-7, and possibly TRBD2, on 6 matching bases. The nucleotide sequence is TGTGCCAGTAGCGCCCCATCGACTAGACTCGAGCAGTACTTC. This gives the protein CASSAPSTRLEQYF.